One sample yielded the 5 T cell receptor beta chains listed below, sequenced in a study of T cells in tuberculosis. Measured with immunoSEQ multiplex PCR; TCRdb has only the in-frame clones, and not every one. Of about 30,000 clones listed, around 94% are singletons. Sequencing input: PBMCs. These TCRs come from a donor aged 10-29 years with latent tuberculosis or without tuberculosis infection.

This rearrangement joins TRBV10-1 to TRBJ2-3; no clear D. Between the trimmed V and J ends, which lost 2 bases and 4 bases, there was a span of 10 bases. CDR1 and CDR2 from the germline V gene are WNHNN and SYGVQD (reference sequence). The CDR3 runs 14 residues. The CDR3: CASSEMEKADTQYF. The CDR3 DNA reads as TGCGCCAGCAGTGAGATGGAGAAGGCAGATACGCAGTATTTT.

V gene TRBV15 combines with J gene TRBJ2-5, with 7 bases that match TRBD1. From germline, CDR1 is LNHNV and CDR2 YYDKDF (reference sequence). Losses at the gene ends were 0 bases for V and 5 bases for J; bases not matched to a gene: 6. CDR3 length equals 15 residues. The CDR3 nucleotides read TGTGCCACCAGCAGAGATGAGGGGGCTAGGGAGACCCAGTACTTC. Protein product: CATSRDEGARETQYF.

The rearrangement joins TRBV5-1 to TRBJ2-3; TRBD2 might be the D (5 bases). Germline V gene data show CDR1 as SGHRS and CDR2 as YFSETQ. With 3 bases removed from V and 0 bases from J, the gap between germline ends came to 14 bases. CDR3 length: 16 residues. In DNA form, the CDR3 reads TGCGCCAGCAGCTCCCGGACTGGTAAAAGCACAGATACGCAGTATTTT. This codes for CASSSRTGKSTDTQYF.

In DNA, the CDR3 is TGTGCCAGCAGCTTAGCGCGATTAGCTGGCACAGATACGCAGTATTTT. It translates to CASSLARLAGTDTQYF. The J gene is TRBJ2-3, the V gene TRBV7-8; D gene uncertain. CDR3 length: 16 amino acids. V gave up 0 bases and J gave up 1 base, with 11 bases separating them. Germline CDR1 SGHVS, CDR2 FQNEAQ.

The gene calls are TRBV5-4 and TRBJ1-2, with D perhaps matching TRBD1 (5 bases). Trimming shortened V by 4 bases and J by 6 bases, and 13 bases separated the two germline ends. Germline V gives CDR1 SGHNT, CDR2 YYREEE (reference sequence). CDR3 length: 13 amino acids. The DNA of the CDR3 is TGTGCCAGCAGCCTGACAGAAAACGATGGCTACACCTTC. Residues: CASSLTENDGYTF.